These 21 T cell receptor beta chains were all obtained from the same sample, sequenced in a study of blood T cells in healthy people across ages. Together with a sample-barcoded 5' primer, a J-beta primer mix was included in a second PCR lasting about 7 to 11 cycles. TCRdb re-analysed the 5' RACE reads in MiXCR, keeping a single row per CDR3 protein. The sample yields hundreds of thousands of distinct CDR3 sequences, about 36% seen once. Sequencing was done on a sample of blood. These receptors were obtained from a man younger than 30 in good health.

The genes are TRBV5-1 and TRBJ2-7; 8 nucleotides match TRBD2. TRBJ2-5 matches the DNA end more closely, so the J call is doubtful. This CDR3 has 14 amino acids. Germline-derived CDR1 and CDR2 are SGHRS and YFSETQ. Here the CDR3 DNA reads TGCGCCAGCCGCACCGCGGGGGGATCGGAGACCCAGTACTTC. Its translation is CASRTAGGSETQYF.

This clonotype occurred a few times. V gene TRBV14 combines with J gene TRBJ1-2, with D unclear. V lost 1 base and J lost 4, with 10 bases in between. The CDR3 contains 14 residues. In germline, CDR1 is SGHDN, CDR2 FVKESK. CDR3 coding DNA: TGTGCCAGCAGCCAAGCCGGGTCTATCTATGGCTACACCTTC. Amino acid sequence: CASSQAGSIYGYTF. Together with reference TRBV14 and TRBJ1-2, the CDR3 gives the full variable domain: EAGVTQFPSHSVIEKGQTVTLRCDPISGHDNLYWYRRVMGKEIKFLLHFVKESKQDESGMPNNRFLAERTGGTYSTLKVQPAELEDSGVYFCASSQAGSIYGYTFGSGTRLTVV.

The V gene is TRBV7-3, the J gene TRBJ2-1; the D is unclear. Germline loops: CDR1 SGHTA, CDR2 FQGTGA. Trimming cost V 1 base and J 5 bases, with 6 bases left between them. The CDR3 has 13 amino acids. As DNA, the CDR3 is TGTGCCAGCAGCTTAATATACAACAATGAGCAGTTCTTC. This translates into CASSLIYNNEQFF.

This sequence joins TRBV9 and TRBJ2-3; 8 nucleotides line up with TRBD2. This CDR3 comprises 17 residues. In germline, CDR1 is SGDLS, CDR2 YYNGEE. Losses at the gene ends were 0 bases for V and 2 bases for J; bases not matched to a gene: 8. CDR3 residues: CASSVAPGGGFTDTQYF. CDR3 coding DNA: TGTGCCAGCAGCGTAGCCCCTGGCGGGGGGTTCACAGATACGCAGTATTTT.

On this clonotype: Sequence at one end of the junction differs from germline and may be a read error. The CDR3 spells CVSSGRRPNYYGYTF. The CDR3 bases are TGTGTCAGCAGCGGACGAAGACCCAACTACTATGGCTACACCTTC. V is TRBV7-9 and J is TRBJ1-2; D not certain. This CDR3 region has 15 residues. CDR1 is SEHNR and CDR2 is FQNEAQ in the germline V gene (reference sequence). Full variable domain (outside the CDR3, taken from reference TRBV7-9 and TRBJ1-2): DTGVSQNPRHKITKRGQNVTFRCDPISEHNRLYWYRQTLGQGPEFLTYFQNEAQLEKSRLLSDRFSAERPKGSFSTLEIQRTEQGDSAMYLCVSSGRRPNYYGYTFGSGTRLTVV.

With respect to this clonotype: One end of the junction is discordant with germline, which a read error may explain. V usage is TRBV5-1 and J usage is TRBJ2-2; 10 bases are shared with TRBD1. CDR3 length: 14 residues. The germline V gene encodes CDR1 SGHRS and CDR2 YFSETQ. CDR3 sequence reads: CASILGQGIGELFF. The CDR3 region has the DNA TGCGCCAGCATCTTGGGACAGGGGATCGGGGAGCTGTTTTTT.

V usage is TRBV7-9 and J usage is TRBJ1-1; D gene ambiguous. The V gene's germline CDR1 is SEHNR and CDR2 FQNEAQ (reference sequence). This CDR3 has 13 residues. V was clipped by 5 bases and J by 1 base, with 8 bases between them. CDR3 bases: TGTGCCAGCAGCGGCAGAGAGAACACTGAAGCTTTCTTT. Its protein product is CASSGRENTEAFF.

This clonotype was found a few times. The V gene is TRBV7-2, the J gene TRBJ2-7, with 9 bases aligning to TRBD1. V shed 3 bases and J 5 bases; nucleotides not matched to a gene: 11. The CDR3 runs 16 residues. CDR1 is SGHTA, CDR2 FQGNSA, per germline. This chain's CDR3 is CASSFDRDRDSDEQYF. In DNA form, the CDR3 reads TGTGCCAGCAGCTTCGACCGGGACAGGGATTCGGACGAGCAGTACTTC.

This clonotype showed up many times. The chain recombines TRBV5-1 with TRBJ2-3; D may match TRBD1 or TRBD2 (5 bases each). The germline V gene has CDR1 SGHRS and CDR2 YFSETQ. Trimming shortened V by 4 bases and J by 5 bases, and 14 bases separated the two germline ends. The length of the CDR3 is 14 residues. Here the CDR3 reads CASSRGDPRDTQYF. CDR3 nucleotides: TGCGCCAGCAGCCGAGGGGACCCACGAGATACGCAGTATTTT.

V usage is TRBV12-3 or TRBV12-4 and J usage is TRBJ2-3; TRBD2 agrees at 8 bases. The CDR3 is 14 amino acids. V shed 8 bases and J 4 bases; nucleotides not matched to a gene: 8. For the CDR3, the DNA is TGTGCCAGCGGGCGCGGGGGGACGGCAGATACGCAGTATTTT. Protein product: CASGRGGTADTQYF.

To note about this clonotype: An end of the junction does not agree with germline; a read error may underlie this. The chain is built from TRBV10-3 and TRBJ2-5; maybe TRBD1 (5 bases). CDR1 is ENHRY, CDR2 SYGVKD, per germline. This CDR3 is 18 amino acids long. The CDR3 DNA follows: TGTGCCGTCAGTGAGTCGTTTATCGACAGAACCTATCAAGAGACCCAGTACTTC. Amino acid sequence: CAVSESFIDRTYQETQYF.

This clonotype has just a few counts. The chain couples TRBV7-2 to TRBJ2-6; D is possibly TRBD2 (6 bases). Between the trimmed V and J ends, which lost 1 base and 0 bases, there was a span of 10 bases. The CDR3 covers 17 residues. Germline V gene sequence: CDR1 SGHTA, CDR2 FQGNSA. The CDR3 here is CASSLGGLRSGANVLTF. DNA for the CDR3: TGTGCCAGCAGCTTAGGGGGACTTCGCTCTGGGGCCAACGTCCTGACTTTC.

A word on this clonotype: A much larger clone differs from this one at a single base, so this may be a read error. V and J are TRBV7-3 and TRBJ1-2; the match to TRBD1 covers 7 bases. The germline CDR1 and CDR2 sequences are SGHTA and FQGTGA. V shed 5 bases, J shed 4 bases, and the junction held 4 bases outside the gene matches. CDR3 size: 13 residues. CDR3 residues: CASSRGQIYGYTF. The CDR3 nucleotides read TGTGCCAGCAGCCGGGGACAGATCTATGGCTACACCTTC.

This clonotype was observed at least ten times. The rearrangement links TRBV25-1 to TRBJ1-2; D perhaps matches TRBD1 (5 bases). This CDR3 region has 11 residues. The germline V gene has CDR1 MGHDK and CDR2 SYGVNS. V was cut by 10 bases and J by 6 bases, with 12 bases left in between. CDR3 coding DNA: TGTGCCATCCACGGAGGGGATGGCTACACCTTC. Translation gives CAIHGGDGYTF.

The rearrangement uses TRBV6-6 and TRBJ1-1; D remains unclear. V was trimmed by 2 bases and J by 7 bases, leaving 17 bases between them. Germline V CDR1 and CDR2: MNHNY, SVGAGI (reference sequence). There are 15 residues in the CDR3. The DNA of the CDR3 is TGTGCCAGCAGTTACGTCTGGGGAGGAAAGGGTGAAGCTTTCTTT. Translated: CASSYVWGGKGEAFF.

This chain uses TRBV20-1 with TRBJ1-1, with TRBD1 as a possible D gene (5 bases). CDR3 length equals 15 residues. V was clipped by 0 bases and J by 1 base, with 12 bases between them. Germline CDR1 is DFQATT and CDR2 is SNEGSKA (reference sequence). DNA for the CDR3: TGCAGTGCTAGAGATTCCGGGACGGAGAACACTGAAGCTTTCTTT. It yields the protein CSARDSGTENTEAFF.

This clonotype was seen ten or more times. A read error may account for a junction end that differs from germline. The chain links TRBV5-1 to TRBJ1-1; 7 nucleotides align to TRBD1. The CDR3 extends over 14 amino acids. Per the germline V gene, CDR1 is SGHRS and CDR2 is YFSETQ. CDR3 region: CASSSGTANTEAFF. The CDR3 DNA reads TGTGCCAGCAGTTCCGGGACAGCGAACACTGAAGCTTTCTTT.

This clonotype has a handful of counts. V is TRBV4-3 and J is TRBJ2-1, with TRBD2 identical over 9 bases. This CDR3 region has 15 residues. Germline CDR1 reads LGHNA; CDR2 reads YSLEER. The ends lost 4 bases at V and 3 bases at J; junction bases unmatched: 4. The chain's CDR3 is CASSPSGTIYNEQFF. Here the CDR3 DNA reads TGCGCCAGCAGCCCTAGCGGGACCATCTACAATGAGCAGTTCTTC.

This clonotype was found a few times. The CDR3 nucleotides are TGTGCCAGCAGCCAAGATTCGACAGGGGAAGGCGAAAAACTGTTTTTT. Amino acid sequence: CASSQDSTGEGEKLFF. This chain links TRBV3-1 with TRBJ1-4, with 8 bases matching TRBD1. The J segment lost 8 bases and the V segment lost 0 bases, leaving 8 bases of the junction unmatched. The CDR3 consists of 16 residues. Germline assignment: CDR1 LGHDT and CDR2 YNNKEL (reference sequence). The full variable domain, its missing parts supplied by reference TRBV3-1 and TRBJ1-4, is DTAVSQTPKYLVTQMGNDKSIKCEQNLGHDTMYWYKQDSKKFLKIMFSYNNKELIINETVPNRFSPKSPDKAHLNLHINSLELGDSAVYFCASSQDSTGEGEKLFFGSGTQLSVL.

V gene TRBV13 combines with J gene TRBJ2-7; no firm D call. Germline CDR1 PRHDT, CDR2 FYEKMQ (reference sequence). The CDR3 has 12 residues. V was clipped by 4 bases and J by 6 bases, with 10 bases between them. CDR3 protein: CASSSRLLEQYF. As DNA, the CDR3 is TGTGCCAGCAGCTCCCGACTTCTCGAGCAGTACTTC.

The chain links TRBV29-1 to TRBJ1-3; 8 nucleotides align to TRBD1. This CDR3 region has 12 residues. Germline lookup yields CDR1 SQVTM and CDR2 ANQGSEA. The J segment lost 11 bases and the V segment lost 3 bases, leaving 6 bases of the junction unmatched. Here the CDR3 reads CSVEGQAGAIYF. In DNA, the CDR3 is TGCAGCGTTGAGGGACAGGCCGGGGCCATATATTTT.